The sequence of this TCR beta chain was determined in a study of CD8+CD57+ T cells in acquired aplastic anemia. Study context: On average, sorted CD4+ and CD8+ cells gave roughly 3 ug of DNA. Healthy donor CD4+ cell samples had a mean of around 10 million reads. Regarding the study as a whole: Significance was not reached for CD8+ Simpson's diversity between patients and controls. Researchers report that around 31 CD8+ CDR3 sequences appeared in both patients and controls.

Germline V gene lookup returns CDR1 DFQATT and CDR2 SNEGSKA (reference sequence). Deletions cut 4 bases from V and 2 bases from J, with 12 bases between. The CDR3 runs 13 residues. Genomic DNA acted as the template from which TCR beta VDJ combination and CDR3 sequence profiling were carried out. TCRdb reprocessed the reads with MiXCR, giving one entry per CDR3 protein. In the table there are 200,000 to 250,000 distinct CDR3 sequences, around 60% of which are singletons. With respect to this clonotype: The antigen remains undetermined.

Material for sequencing was sorted CD4+, CD8+, or CD8+CD57+ T cells (not recorded which) from PBMCs. This receptor was identified in a human donor in good health. The chain couples TRBV20-1 to TRBJ2-7; D is uncertain. CDR3: CSAKGGTTYEQYF. CDR3 nucleotide sequence: TGCAGTGCTAAGGGCGGCACAACCTACGAGCAGTACTTC.